This T cell receptor beta chain was recorded in a study of blood T cells in healthy people across ages. Losses at the gene ends were 0 bases for V and 8 bases for J; bases not matched to a gene: 14. CDR1 is MGHRA and CDR2 is YSYEKL in the germline V gene. The CDR3 totals 18 residues. PCR was performed a second time for roughly 7 to 12 cycles using a sample-barcoded 5' primer and a J-beta primer mix. One entry per CDR3 protein results from TCRdb running MiXCR on the 5' RACE reads. Of fewer than 950,000 distinct CDR3 sequences listed, about 55% are singletons. There are a few counts of this clonotype. The chain couples TRBV4-1 to TRBJ1-4; 8 bases fit TRBD1. This TCR was sampled from an elderly man in good health. The sequenced material came from blood. DNA for the CDR3: TGCGCCAGCAGCCAAGAGTTAAGGGCAGGGGGCGCAAGGGAAAAACTGTTTTTT. This gives the protein CASSQELRAGGAREKLFF.